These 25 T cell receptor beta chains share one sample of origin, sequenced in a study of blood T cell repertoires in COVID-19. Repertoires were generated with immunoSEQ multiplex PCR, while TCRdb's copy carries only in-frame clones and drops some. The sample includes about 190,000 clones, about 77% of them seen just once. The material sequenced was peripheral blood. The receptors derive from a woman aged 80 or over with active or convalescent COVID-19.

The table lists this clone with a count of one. This CDR3 is CASSLGHYEQYF. The CDR3, as DNA: TGTGCCAGCAGCTTGGGACACTACGAGCAGTACTTC. The rearrangement links TRBV5-6 to TRBJ2-7; no reliable D call. The ends were cut back, 0 bases at V and 3 bases at J, with 4 bases in the middle. The CDR3 spans 12 residues. Germline assignment: CDR1 SGHDT and CDR2 YYEEEE.

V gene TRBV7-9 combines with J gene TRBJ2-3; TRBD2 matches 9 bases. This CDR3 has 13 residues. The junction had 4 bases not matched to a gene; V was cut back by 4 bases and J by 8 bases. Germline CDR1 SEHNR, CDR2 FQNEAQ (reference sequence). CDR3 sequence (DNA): TGTGCCAGCAGCTCCCGCGGGGGGGCTACGCAGTATTTT. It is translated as CASSSRGGATQYF.

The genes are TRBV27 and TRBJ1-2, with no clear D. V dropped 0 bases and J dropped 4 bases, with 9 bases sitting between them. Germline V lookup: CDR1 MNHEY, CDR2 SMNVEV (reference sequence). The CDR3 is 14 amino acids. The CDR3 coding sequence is TGTGCCAGCAGTTTATCACGGGAGTCCTATGGCTACACCTTC. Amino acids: CASSLSRESYGYTF.

CDR3 amino acids: CASSRQGRNTEAFF. CDR3 nucleotide sequence: TGTGCCAGCTCCAGACAGGGGCGGAACACTGAAGCTTTCTTT. This chain joins TRBV28 and TRBJ1-1, with 8 bases identical to TRBD1. The CDR3 contains 14 residues. J gave up 1 base and V 8 bases, and 6 bases lay outside the gene matches. Germline V CDR1 and CDR2: MDHEN, SYDVKM.

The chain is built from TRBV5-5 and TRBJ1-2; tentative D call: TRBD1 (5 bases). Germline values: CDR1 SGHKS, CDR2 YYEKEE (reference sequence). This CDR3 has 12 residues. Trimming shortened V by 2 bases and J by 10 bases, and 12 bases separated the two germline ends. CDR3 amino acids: CASSFKGRDYTF. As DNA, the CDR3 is TGTGCCAGCAGCTTCAAGGGCAGGGACTACACCTTC.

CDR3 sequence: CASSEEVTVSYEQYF. The CDR3 DNA is TGTGCCAGCAGTGAAGAGGTGACAGTCTCCTACGAGCAGTACTTC. V is TRBV6-1 and J is TRBJ2-7; D is possibly TRBD1 (5 bases). Looked up from germline, CDR1 is MNHNS and CDR2 is SASEGT. This CDR3 region has 15 residues. V lost 1 base, J lost 0 bases, and 10 bases lay in between.

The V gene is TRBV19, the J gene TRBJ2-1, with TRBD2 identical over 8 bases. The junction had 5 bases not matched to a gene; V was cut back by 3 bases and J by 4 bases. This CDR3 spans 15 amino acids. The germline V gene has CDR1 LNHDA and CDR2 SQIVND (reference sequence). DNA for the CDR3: TGTGCCAGTAGTATCGGGCGGGGGGAATACAATGAGCAGTTCTTC. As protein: CASSIGRGEYNEQFF.

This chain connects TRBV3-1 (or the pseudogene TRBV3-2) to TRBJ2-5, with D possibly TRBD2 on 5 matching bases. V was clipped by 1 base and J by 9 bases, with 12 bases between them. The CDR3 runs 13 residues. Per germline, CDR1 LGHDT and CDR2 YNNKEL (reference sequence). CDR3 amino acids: CASSQADLLAQYF. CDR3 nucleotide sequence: TGTGCCAGCAGCCAAGCGGACTTGCTGGCCCAGTACTTC.

The DNA of the CDR3 is TGTGCCAGCAGTTTAGCGGGGGGCTCCTACAATGAGCAGTTCTTC. Protein sequence: CASSLAGGSYNEQFF. V and J are TRBV27 and TRBJ2-1; 8 nucleotides match TRBD2. This CDR3 has 15 amino acids. In germline, CDR1 is MNHEY, CDR2 SMNVEV (reference sequence). The V gene end was trimmed by 2 bases and the J gene end by 0 bases; junction bases not matched to a gene: 0.

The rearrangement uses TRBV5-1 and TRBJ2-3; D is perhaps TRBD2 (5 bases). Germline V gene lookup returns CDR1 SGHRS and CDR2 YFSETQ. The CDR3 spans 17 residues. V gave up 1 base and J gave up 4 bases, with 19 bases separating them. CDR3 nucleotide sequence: TGCGCCAGCAGCTTGTTGGGGAGTCGATTAGGTGCAGATACGCAGTATTTT. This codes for CASSLLGSRLGADTQYF.

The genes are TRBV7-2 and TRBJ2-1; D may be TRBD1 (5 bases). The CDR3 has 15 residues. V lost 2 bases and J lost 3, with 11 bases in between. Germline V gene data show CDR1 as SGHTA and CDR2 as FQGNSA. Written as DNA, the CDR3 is TGTGCCAGCAGCTTACAGGGTATTGACTACAATGAGCAGTTCTTC. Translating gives CASSLQGIDYNEQFF. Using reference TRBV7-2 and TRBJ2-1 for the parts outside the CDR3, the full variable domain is GAGVSQSPSNKVTEKGKDVELRCDPISGHTALYWYRQSLGQGLEFLIYFQGNSAPDKSGLPSDRFSAERTGGSVSTLTIQRTQQEDSAVYLCASSLQGIDYNEQFFGPGTRLTVL.

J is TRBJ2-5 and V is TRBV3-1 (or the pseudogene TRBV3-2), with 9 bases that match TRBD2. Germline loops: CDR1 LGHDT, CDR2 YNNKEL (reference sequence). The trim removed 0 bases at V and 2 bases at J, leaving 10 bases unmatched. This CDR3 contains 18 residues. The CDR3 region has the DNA TGTGCCAGCAGCCAAGAGTGGGCTAGCGGGGAGATTCAAGAGACCCAGTACTTC. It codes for CASSQEWASGEIQETQYF.

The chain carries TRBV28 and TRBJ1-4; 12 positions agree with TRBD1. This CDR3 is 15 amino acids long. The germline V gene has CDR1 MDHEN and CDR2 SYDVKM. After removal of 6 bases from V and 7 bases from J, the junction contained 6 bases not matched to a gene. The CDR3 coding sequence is TGTGCCAGCAGCCTAGGGACAGGGGGCGTTGAAAAACTGTTTTTT. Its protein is CASSLGTGGVEKLFF.

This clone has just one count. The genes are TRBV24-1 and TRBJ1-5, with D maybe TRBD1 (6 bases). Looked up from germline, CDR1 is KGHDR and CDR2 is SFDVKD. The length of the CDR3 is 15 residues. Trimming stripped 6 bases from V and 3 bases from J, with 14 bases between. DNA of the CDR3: TGTGCCACCAGTAAAGGGGGAGAATACAATCAGCCCCAGCATTTT. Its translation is CATSKGGEYNQPQHF.

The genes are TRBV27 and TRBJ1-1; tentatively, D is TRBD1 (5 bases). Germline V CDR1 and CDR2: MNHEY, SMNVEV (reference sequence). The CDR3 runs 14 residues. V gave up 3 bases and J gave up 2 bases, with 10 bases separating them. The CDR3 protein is CASSFRETNTEAFF. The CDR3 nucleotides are TGTGCCAGCAGTTTCAGGGAAACTAACACTGAAGCTTTCTTT.

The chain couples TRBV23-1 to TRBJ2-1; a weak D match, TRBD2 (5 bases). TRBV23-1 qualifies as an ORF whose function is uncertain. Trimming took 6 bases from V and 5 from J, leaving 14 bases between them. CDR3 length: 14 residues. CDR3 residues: CASSGVAVDNEQFF. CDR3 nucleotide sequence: TGCGCCAGCAGCGGGGTTGCGGTGGACAATGAGCAGTTCTTC.

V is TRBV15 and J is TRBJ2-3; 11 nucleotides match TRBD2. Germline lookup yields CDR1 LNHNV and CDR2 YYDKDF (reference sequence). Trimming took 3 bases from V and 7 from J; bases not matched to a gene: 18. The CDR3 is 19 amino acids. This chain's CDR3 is CATSSPLAGGILSGNTQYF. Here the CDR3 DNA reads TGTGCCACCAGCAGTCCTCTAGCGGGGGGCATCCTATCGGGGAATACGCAGTATTTT.

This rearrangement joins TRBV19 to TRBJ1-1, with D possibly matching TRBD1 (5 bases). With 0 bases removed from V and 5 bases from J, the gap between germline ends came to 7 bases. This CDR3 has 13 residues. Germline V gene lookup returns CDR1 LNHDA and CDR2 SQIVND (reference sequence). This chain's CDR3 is CASSIDRDTEAFF. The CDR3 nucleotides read TGTGCCAGTAGTATAGACAGGGATACTGAAGCTTTCTTT.

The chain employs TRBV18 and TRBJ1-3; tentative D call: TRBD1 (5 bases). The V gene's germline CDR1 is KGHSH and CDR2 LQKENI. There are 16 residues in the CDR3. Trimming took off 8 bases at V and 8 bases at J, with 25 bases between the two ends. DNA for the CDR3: TGTGCCAGCGCCCACCGACAGACCCTGGACCCAGACACCATATATTTT. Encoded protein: CASAHRQTLDPDTIYF.

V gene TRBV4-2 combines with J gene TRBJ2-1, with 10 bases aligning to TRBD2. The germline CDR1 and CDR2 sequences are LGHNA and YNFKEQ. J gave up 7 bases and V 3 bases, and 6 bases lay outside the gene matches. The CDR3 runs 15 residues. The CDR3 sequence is CASSHIAGGANEQFF. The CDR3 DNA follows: TGTGCCAGCAGCCACATAGCGGGGGGCGCGAATGAGCAGTTCTTC.

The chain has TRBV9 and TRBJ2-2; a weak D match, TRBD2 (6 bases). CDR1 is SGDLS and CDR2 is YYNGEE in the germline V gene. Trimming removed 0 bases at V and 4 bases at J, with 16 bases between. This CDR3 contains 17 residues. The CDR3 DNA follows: TGTGCCAGCAGCGTAGGAGGCGGGATCATCCGCACCGGGGAGCTGTTTTTT. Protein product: CASSVGGGIIRTGELFF.

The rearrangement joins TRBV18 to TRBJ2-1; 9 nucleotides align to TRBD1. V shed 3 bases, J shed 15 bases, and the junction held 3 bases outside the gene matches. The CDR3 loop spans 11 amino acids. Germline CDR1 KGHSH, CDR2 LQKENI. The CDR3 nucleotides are TGTGCCAGCTCACCGGGACAGGGACCGTTCTTC. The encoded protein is CASSPGQGPFF. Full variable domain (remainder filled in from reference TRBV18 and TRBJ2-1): NAGVMQNPRHLVRRRGQEARLRCSPMKGHSHVYWYRQLPEEGLKFMVYLQKENIIDESGMPKERFSAEFPKEGPSILRIQQVVRGDSAAYFCASSPGQGPFFGPGTRLTVL.

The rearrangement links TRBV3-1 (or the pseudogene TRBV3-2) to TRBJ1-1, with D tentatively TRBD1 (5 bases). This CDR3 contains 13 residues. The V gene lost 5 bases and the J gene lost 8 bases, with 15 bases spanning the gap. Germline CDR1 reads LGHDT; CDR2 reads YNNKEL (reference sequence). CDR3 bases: TGTGCCAGCAGCTCGGACGGAGGGGCCGAAGCTTTCTTT. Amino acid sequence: CASSSDGGAEAFF.

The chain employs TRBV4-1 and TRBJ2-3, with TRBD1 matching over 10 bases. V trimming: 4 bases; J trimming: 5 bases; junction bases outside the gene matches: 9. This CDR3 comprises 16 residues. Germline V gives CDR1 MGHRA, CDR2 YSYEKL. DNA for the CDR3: TGCGCCAGCAGCCGAGAAGACAGGGGGCTGTTAGATACGCAGTATTTT. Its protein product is CASSREDRGLLDTQYF.

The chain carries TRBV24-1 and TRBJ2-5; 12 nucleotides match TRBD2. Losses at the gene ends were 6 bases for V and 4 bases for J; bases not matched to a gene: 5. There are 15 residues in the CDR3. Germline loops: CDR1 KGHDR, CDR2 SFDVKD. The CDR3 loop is CATSPGLAGRETQYF. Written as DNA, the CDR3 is TGTGCCACCAGTCCGGGACTAGCGGGTAGAGAGACCCAGTACTTC.